The 3 T cell receptor beta chains in this list originate from one sample, sequenced in a study of shared clonotypes between healthy human individuals. Data came from immunoSEQ multiplex PCR; TCRdb stores just in-frame clones and leaves some out. The sample has about 530,000 clones, roughly 85% seen once. The sequenced sample consisted of PBMCs. The receptor source for this set is a woman aged 35 to 49 in good health. Some clones in this sample may be carry-over from other donors' samples.

This clone was seen a handful of times. In the same sample, other DNA sequences code for this CDR3. The chain has TRBV30 and TRBJ2-5; no clear D gene. Germline-derived CDR1 and CDR2 are GTSNPN and SVGIG (reference sequence). The CDR3 loop spans 11 amino acids. The V gene lost 1 base and the J gene lost 1 base, with 1 base spanning the gap. The CDR3 DNA sequence: TGTGCCTGGAGTGCCCAAGAGACCCAGTACTTC. This translates into CAWSAQETQYF.

Details on this clone: The same CDR3 arises from other DNA sequences in this sample as well. The genes are TRBV5-1 and TRBJ1-5, with 7 nucleotides matching TRBD1. CDR3 size: 13 residues. Germline CDR1 SGHRS, CDR2 YFSETQ. V shed 4 bases and J 4 bases; nucleotides not matched to a gene: 2. CDR3 region: CASSLDRNQPQHF. CDR3 coding DNA: TGCGCCAGCAGCCTGGACAGGAATCAGCCCCAGCATTTT.

This rearrangement joins TRBV7-9 to TRBJ2-1; 10 nucleotides agree with TRBD2. Trimming cost V 4 bases and J 0 bases; bases outside gene matches: 12. The CDR3 totals 19 residues. Germline CDR1 reads SEHNR; CDR2 reads FQNEAQ (reference sequence). CDR3 in amino acids: CASSSWTSGPKSSYNEQFF. The CDR3 DNA follows: TGTGCCAGCAGCTCCTGGACTAGCGGTCCGAAGAGCTCCTACAATGAGCAGTTCTTC.